This TCR beta chain was found in a study of human T cells and chemical hapten exposure. Overall study: In the sensitization step, 2% DPC was placed on about 2 cm by about 2 cm of upper inner arm skin. Per-sample TCR yield variability stemmed mainly from small pooled library volume differences.

Germline-derived CDR1 and CDR2 are SQVTM and ANQGSEA. V was pared by 6 bases and J by 8 bases, with 13 bases between. The CDR3 is 11 residues long. The sample holds many counts of this clonotype. Its antigen is not identified. Time point: patch test 2, 6 weeks after DPC sensitization. Treatment indicated: therapeutic diphenylcyclopropenone sensitization with weekly scalp DPC. Study-wide results and caveats: DPC sensitization produced no change in TCRs with frequency above 1 in 1000.

Individual cDNA molecules had unique molecular identifiers attached to them by the library. TCRdb called the RACE reads again in MiXCR, with one record for every CDR3 protein. The table shows about 55,000 distinct CDR3 sequences, with around 9.5% occurring only once. Source: whole blood, taken in connection with sensitization to the hapten diphenylcyclopropenone (DPC). The chain has TRBV29-1 and TRBJ1-1, with a tentative D call TRBD1 (5 bases). This sequence originates from a woman aged 45-65 years with alopecia areata. Some clones in this sample may be carry-over from other donors' samples. CDR3 sequence: CSVERQLEAFF. The CDR3 region has the DNA TGCAGCGTGGAAAGACAGCTAGAAGCTTTCTTT.